In its sample, the clone carrying this TCR beta chain was seen a few times. Its target is not known. The PCR made use of 60 Vbeta and 13 Jbeta primers. Only in-frame clones appear in the TCRdb table, and some are missing; sequencing was by immunoSEQ multiplex PCR. In the table there are over 110,000 clones, around 78% of which are singletons. This entry belongs to a study of cytomegalovirus exposure and HLA in healthy donors. Turning to the study itself: A previous analysis identified more than 100 million unique TCR beta sequences derived from roughly 190 million T cells.

The CDR3 covers 15 residues. The germline V gene encodes CDR1 PRHDT and CDR2 FYEKMQ (reference sequence). Trimming shortened V by 0 bases and J by 3 bases, and 12 bases separated the two germline ends. The donors, nominally healthy at sampling, likely had unrecorded immune exposures. The study, taken as a whole, reports: Certain indistinguishable V segments, among them TRBV6-2 and TRBV6-3, were excluded. Specific recognition of CMV antigens was confirmed in vitro for a few chains (all CMV-associated).

The V call is TRBV13, the J call TRBJ2-7; D not resolved. The receptor's source is a middle-aged woman in good health and CMV-seropositive. What was sequenced was PBMCs. The CDR3 spells CASSLGMGISYEQYF. The CDR3 nucleotides read TGTGCCAGCAGCTTAGGCATGGGCATTAGCTACGAGCAGTACTTC.